Each of the 18 T cell receptor beta chains below was sequenced from the same sample in a study of beta chain features in type 1 diabetes. The investigators reverse transcribed all of the isolated RNA, so they sequenced expressed TCRB transcripts. Sequencing was performed with immunoSEQ multiplex PCR; in TCRdb, only in-frame clones are kept and a portion is missing. The table shows more than 350,000 clones, with 10% to 12% occurring only once. Sample: naive CD4+ T cells from blood. Every receptor here comes from a woman younger than 30 in good health.

This chain links TRBV7-3 with TRBJ2-7, with D hard to call. V dropped 4 bases and J dropped 2 bases, with 12 bases sitting between them. CDR3 length equals 14 residues. From germline, CDR1 is SGHTA and CDR2 FQGTGA. The CDR3 is CASSSTGCTYEQYV. The CDR3 DNA reads as TGTGCCAGCAGCTCCACCGGGTGTACCTACGAGCAGTACGTC.

This clone was seen a handful of times. The chain couples TRBV29-1 to TRBJ1-4; D is ambiguous. The V end was cut by 6 bases, the J end by 6 bases, with 11 bases between. Germline V gene lookup returns CDR1 SQVTM and CDR2 ANQGSEA. The CDR3 has 12 amino acids. Here the CDR3 DNA reads TGCAGCGTCGCGAATGGGGATGAAAAACTGTTTTTT. This encodes CSVANGDEKLFF. The complete variable domain, with remaining parts taken from reference TRBV29-1 and TRBJ1-4, reads SAVISQKPSRDICQRGTSLTIQCQVDSQVTMMFWYRQQPGQSLTLIATANQGSEATYESGFVIDKFPISRPNLTFSTLTVSNMSPEDSSIYLCSVANGDEKLFFGSGTQLSVL.

The sample holds a few counts of this clone. The chain employs TRBV29-1 and TRBJ2-3; D uncertain. Trimming took off 4 bases at V and 6 bases at J, with 8 bases between the two ends. The CDR3 has 11 amino acids. The V gene's germline CDR1 is SQVTM and CDR2 ANQGSEA. The CDR3 protein is CSVVRWDTQYF. In nucleotides, the CDR3 is TGCAGCGTTGTGAGGTGGGATACGCAGTATTTT.

This clone has more than one count but fewer than ten. The chain has TRBV9 and TRBJ2-7, with D tentatively TRBD1 (5 bases). From germline, CDR1 is SGDLS and CDR2 YYNGEE. This CDR3 comprises 15 residues. Trimming removed 0 bases at V and 5 bases at J, with 15 bases between. The CDR3 nucleotides read TGTGCCAGCAGCGTAGGTGGACACCTGAGCCACGAGCAGTACGTC. Protein: CASSVGGHLSHEQYV.

The chain has TRBV7-9 and TRBJ2-1, with D perhaps matching TRBD2 (5 bases). The germline V gene encodes CDR1 SEHNR and CDR2 FQNEAQ (reference sequence). The length of the CDR3 is 15 residues. V was trimmed by 8 bases and J by 6 bases, leaving 20 bases between them. CDR3 DNA: TGTGCCAGCGGTCGGCTCCTAAGAGGAGGCAATGAGCAGTTCTTC. Encoded protein: CASGRLLRGGNEQFF. Based on the CDR3 plus reference TRBV7-9 and TRBJ2-1, the full variable domain is DTGVSQNPRHKITKRGQNVTFRCDPISEHNRLYWYRQTLGQGPEFLTYFQNEAQLEKSRLLSDRFSAERPKGSFSTLEIQRTEQGDSAMYLCASGRLLRGGNEQFFGPGTRLTVL.

Points on this clone: A much larger clone is a single base away; this may be a read error. The V and J genes are TRBV7-2 and TRBJ2-5; D not certain. The DNA end is a closer match to TRBJ2-7, so the J assignment may be wrong. Germline CDR1 reads SGHTA; CDR2 reads FQGNSA. The CDR3 runs 11 residues. In DNA form, the CDR3 reads TGTGCCAGCAGCTCCTTCTACGAGCAGTACTTC. Protein sequence: CASSSFYEQYF.

This rearrangement joins TRBV5-1 to TRBJ2-7; D ambiguous. From germline, CDR1 is SGHRS and CDR2 YFSETQ. V was shortened by 1 base and J by 5 bases, with 13 bases between the two germline ends. The CDR3 has 14 amino acids. The CDR3 sequence: CASSLTAAADEQYF. CDR3 DNA: TGCGCCAGCAGCTTGACCGCCGCGGCAGACGAGCAGTACTTC. The variable domain in full, completed from reference TRBV5-1 and TRBJ2-7, reads KAGVTQTPRYLIKTRGQQVTLSCSPISGHRSVSWYQQTPGQGLQFLFEYFSETQRNKGNFPGRFSGRQFSNSRSEMNVSTLELGDSALYLCASSLTAAADEQYFGPGTRLTVT.

DNA of the CDR3: TGTGCCAGCGGTAAATCGGGCTCCAAAAACAATGAGCAGTTCTTC. Translated, it gives CASGKSGSKNNEQFF. This chain uses TRBV6-1 with TRBJ2-1; D uncertain. CDR3 length equals 15 residues. V gave up 8 bases and J gave up 5 bases, with 19 bases separating them. Per germline, CDR1 MNHNS and CDR2 SASEGT.

The chain is built from TRBV5-4 and TRBJ2-7, with D perhaps matching TRBD1 (5 bases). Germline V lookup: CDR1 SGHNT, CDR2 YYREEE (reference sequence). Trimming removed 4 bases from V and 1 base from J, with 21 bases in between. This CDR3 is 17 amino acids long. CDR3 nucleotide sequence: TGTGCCAGCAGCCGGGCGGTGGGGCCCTTCCCTTCCTACGAGCAGTACTTC. It is translated as CASSRAVGPFPSYEQYF. Complete variable domain (other parts from reference TRBV5-4 and TRBJ2-7): ETGVTQSPTHLIKTRGQQVTLRCSSQSGHNTVSWYQQALGQGPQFIFQYYREEENGRGNFPPRFSGLQFPNYSSELNVNALELDDSALYLCASSRAVGPFPSYEQYFGPGTRLTVT.

The chain has TRBV5-4 and TRBJ2-3; possibly TRBD1 for D (6 bases). V dropped 5 bases and J dropped 2 bases, with 15 bases sitting between them. There are 15 residues in the CDR3. Germline V gene data show CDR1 as SGHNT and CDR2 as YYREEE (reference sequence). This CDR3 reads CASRPTGPHTDTQYF. In DNA, the CDR3 is TGTGCCAGCAGGCCTACAGGGCCCCACACAGATACGCAGTATTTT.

This clone was recorded a few times. J is TRBJ1-1 and V is TRBV6-5; tentative D call: TRBD1 (5 bases). From germline, CDR1 is MNHEY and CDR2 SVGAGI. The ends were cut back, 6 bases at V and 2 bases at J, with 10 bases in the middle. CDR3 length equals 13 residues. CDR3 in amino acids: CASSDRRNTEAFF. The CDR3, as DNA: TGTGCCAGCAGCGACAGACGAAACACTGAAGCTTTCTTT.

The chain couples TRBV29-1 to TRBJ1-2; 9 bases are shared with TRBD1. V lost 7 bases and J lost 7; bases outside the gene matches: 7. Germline CDR1 and CDR2: SQVTM and ANQGSEA. The CDR3 extends over 12 amino acids. CDR3 amino acids: CSAEQGARGYTF. CDR3 bases: TGCAGCGCGGAACAGGGGGCGCGTGGCTACACCTTC. Full variable domain (remainder filled in from reference TRBV29-1 and TRBJ1-2): SAVISQKPSRDICQRGTSLTIQCQVDSQVTMMFWYRQQPGQSLTLIATANQGSEATYESGFVIDKFPISRPNLTFSTLTVSNMSPEDSSIYLCSAEQGARGYTFGSGTRLTVV.

This clone was observed a few times. V gene TRBV28 combines with J gene TRBJ2-4, with D perhaps being TRBD1 or TRBD2 (5 bases each). Deletions cut 6 bases from V and 3 bases from J, with 15 bases between. Germline assignment: CDR1 MDHEN and CDR2 SYDVKM. The CDR3 spans 15 residues. The CDR3 DNA sequence: TGTGCCAGCAGCACTACGGGACCTAGCAAAAACATTCAGTACTTC. Its protein product is CASSTTGPSKNIQYF.

There are a few counts of this clone. The chain combines TRBV7-2 with TRBJ2-1, with D possibly matching TRBD2 (5 bases). In germline, CDR1 is SGHTA, CDR2 FQGNSA. The CDR3 has 14 amino acids. V gave up 8 bases and J gave up 6 bases, with 17 bases separating them. CDR3 residues: CASCKREFGNEQFF. CDR3 bases: TGTGCCAGCTGTAAGAGGGAGTTTGGCAATGAGCAGTTCTTC. Complete variable domain (other parts from reference TRBV7-2 and TRBJ2-1): GAGVSQSPSNKVTEKGKDVELRCDPISGHTALYWYRQSLGQGLEFLIYFQGNSAPDKSGLPSDRFSAERTGGSVSTLTIQRTQQEDSAVYLCASCKREFGNEQFFGPGTRLTVL.

This clone was observed a handful of times. The CDR3, as DNA: TGTGCCAGCAGTGAATCAGGGACAGGTTACAATGAGCAGTTCTTC. Translated, it gives CASSESGTGYNEQFF. The J gene is TRBJ2-1, the V gene TRBV25-1; 8 nucleotides line up with TRBD1. CDR1 is MGHDK and CDR2 is SYGVNS in the germline V gene. V dropped 1 base and J dropped 4; count of bases not matched to a gene: 3. There are 15 residues in the CDR3.

V gene TRBV14 combines with J gene TRBJ2-3; no clear D gene. V was pared by 5 bases and J by 2 bases, with 11 bases between. Germline CDR1 and CDR2: SGHDN and FVKESK. The CDR3 is 14 residues long. The CDR3 protein is CASSKLWATDTQYF. The CDR3 DNA reads TGTGCCAGCAGCAAGCTTTGGGCCACAGATACGCAGTATTTT.

The chain uses TRBV9 and TRBJ2-3; 12 bases agree with TRBD2. Germline values: CDR1 SGDLS, CDR2 YYNGEE. Losses at the gene ends were 8 bases for V and 1 base for J; bases not matched to a gene: 5. This CDR3 has 15 amino acids. The CDR3 here is CASNPSGGGTDTQYF. As DNA, the CDR3 is TGTGCCAGTAACCCTAGCGGGGGGGGCACAGATACGCAGTATTTT.

J is TRBJ2-1 and V is TRBV7-9, with D possibly matching TRBD1 (6 bases). In germline, CDR1 is SEHNR, CDR2 FQNEAQ (reference sequence). Trimming took 6 bases from V and 6 from J, leaving 18 bases between them. The CDR3 contains 15 residues. CDR3 nucleotides: TGTGCCAGCAGTTCTATCAGGGACACCCGCAATGAGCAGTTCTTC. Its translation: CASSSIRDTRNEQFF.